This is a list of T cell receptor beta chains from one sample in a study of T cell responses to AZD1222 COVID-19 vaccine. Generated by immunoSEQ multiplex PCR, the TCRdb table keeps only in-frame clones and is missing some. This table has some 130,000 clones, about nine tenths appearing once. This specimen was peripheral blood, taken on day 0 of AZD1222 vaccination. All receptors derive from an adult in good health. Each CDR3 is given with its conserved first and last residue. The D gene is left open where the match is weak. Clone size is stated in some rows and not others, as once, few, many or a class when expanded.

clone_size j_call v_call d_call cdr3_nt cdr3_aa
NA TRBJ2-7 TRBV7-2 TRBD2 TGTGCCAGCAGCTCACCGGGACTAAAGGAGCAGTACTTC CASSSPGLKEQYF
NA TRBJ1-2 TRBV6-5 TRBD1 TGTGTTACGACAGGGTTGTATGGCTACACCTTC CVTTGLYGYTF
NA TRBJ1-3 TRBV9 NA TGTGCCAGCAGCCCAGAGGGATACACCATATATTTT CASSPEGYTIYF
NA TRBJ1-2 TRBV4-3 NA TGCGCCAGCAGCCAAGATAGTATAGCTCCTAACTATGGCTACACCTTC CASSQDSIAPNYGYTF
NA TRBJ2-3 TRBV6-5 TRBD2 TGTGCCAGCAGGGGGGGACTAGCGGGGAACACTACGCAGTATTTT CASRGGLAGNTTQYF
NA TRBJ1-5 TRBV11-3 NA TGTGCCAGCAGCTTAGGGACAGCCGGCCAGCCCCAGCATTTT CASSLGTAGQPQHF
NA TRBJ2-5 TRBV9 TRBD2 TGTGCCAGCAGACCCAGCGGGGGGGAGACCCAGTACTTC CASRPSGGETQYF
NA TRBJ1-4 TRBV27 NA TGTGCCAGCAGTTTCTTACAAAATGAAAAACTGTTTTTT CASSFLQNEKLFF
NA TRBJ1-2 TRBV25-1 TRBD1 TGTGCCAGCAGTGAAGCCGGGACAGACTATGGCTACACCTTC CASSEAGTDYGYTF
NA TRBJ1-2 TRBV6-5 TRBD1 TGTGCCAGCAGACTCACAGGGGACGGTAGCTACACCTTC CASRLTGDGSYTF
NA TRBJ2-5 TRBV5-4 NA TGTGCCAGCAGCACTACCGGGCGTCCGGAGACCCAGTACTTC CASSTTGRPETQYF
NA TRBJ1-3 TRBV4-3 NA TGCGCCAGCAGCCCCACCCCGGAGGGTAACACCATATATTTT CASSPTPEGNTIYF
NA TRBJ1-5 TRBV6-1 NA TGTGCCAGCAGTGAAGCGGGTGGAGGCAATCAGCCCCAGCATTTT CASSEAGGGNQPQHF
NA TRBJ1-5 TRBV5-1 NA TGCGCCAGCAGCTTGGAGGCAGGGAGGCAGCCCCAGCATTTT CASSLEAGRQPQHF
NA TRBJ2-7 TRBV6-1 TRBD1 TGTGCCAGCAGTGAGACAGGGCTAACCTACGAGCAGTACTTC CASSETGLTYEQYF
NA TRBJ2-3 TRBV3-1/TRBV3-2 NA TGTGCCAGCAGCCCAGTCAAGGGGTTTATCGCAGATACGCAGTATTTT CASSPVKGFIADTQYF
NA TRBJ1-1 TRBV1 NA TGCACCAGCAGCCAACTCAGGGGAAGGATTGTAGCTTTCTTT CTSSQLRGRIVAFF
NA TRBJ2-2 TRBV19 NA TGTGCCAGTAGTATTGCAGGGACGAACACCGGGGAGCTGTTTTTT CASSIAGTNTGELFF
NA TRBJ2-3 TRBV2 TRBD2 TGTGCCAGCAGGAAACTAGCGGGGGTGGATACGCAGTATTTT CASRKLAGVDTQYF
NA TRBJ1-5 TRBV6-5 NA TGTGCCAGCAGTTACTCGAAGGGGGTTCAGCCCCAGCATTTT CASSYSKGVQPQHF
NA TRBJ1-1 TRBV11-3 NA TGTGCCAGCAGCTTACGGGGGGACACTGAAGCTTTCTTT CASSLRGDTEAFF
NA TRBJ1-6 TRBV3-1/TRBV3-2 NA TGTGCCAGCAGCCAAGCGGTTGGGTTCTCCTATAATTCACCCCTCCACTTT CASSQAVGFSYNSPLHF
NA TRBJ2-4 TRBV13 NA TGTGCCAGCAGCTTAGCACCGATCGAAAACATTCAGTACTTC CASSLAPIENIQYF
NA TRBJ2-2 TRBV4-1 NA TGCGCCAGCAGCCAAGATTTCGGGCCCGGGGAGCTGTTTTTT CASSQDFGPGELFF
NA TRBJ1-5 TRBV6-5 TRBD1 TGTGCCAGCAGGAGACAGGGCTTGGAGCCCCAGCATTTT CASRRQGLEPQHF
NA TRBJ2-3 TRBV5-1 NA TGCGCCAGCAGCTTTGGTCTACAACACACAGATACGCAGTATTTT CASSFGLQHTDTQYF
NA TRBJ1-2 TRBV6-5 NA TGTGCCAGCAGTTACGACAGAGCTATGGGCTACACCTTC CASSYDRAMGYTF
few TRBJ2-1 TRBV5-1 NA TGCGCCAGCAGCTGGGTGAGCTCCTACAATGAGCAGTTCTTC CASSWVSSYNEQFF
NA TRBJ2-7 TRBV5-6 NA TGTGCCAGCAGCTTGGCCGGCAGGGGCGAGCAGTACTTC CASSLAGRGEQYF
NA TRBJ1-6 TRBV30 NA TGTGCCTGGACGGCCAGCCACAATTCACCCCTCCACTTT CAWTASHNSPLHF
NA TRBJ2-1 TRBV27 TRBD1 TGTGCCAGCAGTTGGGGACAGGGTTCCGATGAGCAGTTCTTC CASSWGQGSDEQFF
NA TRBJ1-6 TRBV27 NA TGTGCCAGCAGTTTTCGTGGTTTTACTAATTCACCCCTCCACTTT CASSFRGFTNSPLHF
NA TRBJ1-2 TRBV28 TRBD1 TGTGCCAGCAGTTTAGGACAGGGAAACTATGGCTACACCTTC CASSLGQGNYGYTF
NA TRBJ2-7 TRBV19 TRBD1 TGTGCCAGTAGTCCTGGGACAGGGATCTCCTACGAGCAGTACTTC CASSPGTGISYEQYF
NA TRBJ2-2 TRBV9 NA TGTGCCAGCAGCCGCGGGACGGGAAACACCGGGGAGCTGTTTTTT CASSRGTGNTGELFF
NA TRBJ2-7 TRBV7-6 NA TGTGCCAGCAGCTTAGGGGTGGGGATAGCCTACGAGCAGTACTTC CASSLGVGIAYEQYF
NA TRBJ2-2 TRBV7-3 TRBD1 TGTGCCAGCAGCTTAACCTCGGGACAGGTCAACACCGGGGAGCTGTTTTTT CASSLTSGQVNTGELFF
NA TRBJ1-5 TRBV9 NA TGTGCCAGCAGCCCCTGGGGTGGTAATCCCCAGCATTTT CASSPWGGNPQHF
NA TRBJ1-5 TRBV24-1 NA TGTGCCACCAGTGATTTTGGTAGCAATCAGCCCCAGCATTTT CATSDFGSNQPQHF
NA TRBJ1-2 TRBV30 NA TGTGCCTGGAGGAAGAGGGGAGAGGATGGCTACACCTTC CAWRKRGEDGYTF
few TRBJ1-5 TRBV5-4 NA TGTGCCAGCAGCTTGGGTTCAAATCAGCCCCAGCATTTT CASSLGSNQPQHF
NA TRBJ2-2 TRBV5-1 NA TGCGCCAGCAGCTTGGAGCGGCTCACCGGGGAGCTGTTTTTT CASSLERLTGELFF
NA TRBJ2-1 TRBV19 TRBD1 TGTGCCAGTCGGACAGGGATTAATGAGCAGTTCTTC CASRTGINEQFF
NA TRBJ1-1 TRBV5-8 NA TGTGCCGGGACCGGGAGGGAAGACACTGAAGCTTTCTTT CAGTGREDTEAFF
NA TRBJ2-2 TRBV10-2 NA TGCGCCACCAGACGACAGTCATCCACCGGGGAGCTGTTTTTT CATRRQSSTGELFF
NA TRBJ1-5 TRBV18 TRBD1 TGTGCCAGCTCACGGAACAGGGGTGGGGATCAGCCCCAGCATTTT CASSRNRGGDQPQHF
NA TRBJ2-3 TRBV4-2 TRBD2 TGTGCCAGCAGCCAAGATCCGGGCGGGGGGGCTACAGATACGCAGTATTTT CASSQDPGGGATDTQYF